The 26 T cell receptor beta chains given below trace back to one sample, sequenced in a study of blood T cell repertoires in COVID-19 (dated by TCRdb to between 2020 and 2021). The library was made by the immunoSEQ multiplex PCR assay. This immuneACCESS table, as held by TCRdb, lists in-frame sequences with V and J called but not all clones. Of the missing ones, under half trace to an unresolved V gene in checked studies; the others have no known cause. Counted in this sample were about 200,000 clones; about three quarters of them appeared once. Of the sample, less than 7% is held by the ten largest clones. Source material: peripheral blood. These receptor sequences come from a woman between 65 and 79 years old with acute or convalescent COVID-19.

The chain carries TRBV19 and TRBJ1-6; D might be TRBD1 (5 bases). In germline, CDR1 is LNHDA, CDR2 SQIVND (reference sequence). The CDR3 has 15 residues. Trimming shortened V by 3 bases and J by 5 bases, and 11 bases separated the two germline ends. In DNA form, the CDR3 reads TGTGCCAGTAGTATGCAGGGAGGGGATAATTCACCCCTCCACTTT. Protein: CASSMQGGDNSPLHF.

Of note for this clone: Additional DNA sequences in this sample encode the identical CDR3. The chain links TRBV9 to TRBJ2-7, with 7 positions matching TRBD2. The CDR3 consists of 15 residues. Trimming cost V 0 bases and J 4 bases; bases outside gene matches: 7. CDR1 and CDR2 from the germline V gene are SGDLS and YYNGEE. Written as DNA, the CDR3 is TGTGCCAGCAGCGTAGGCGGGGGTAGCGGATACGAGCAGTACTTC. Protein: CASSVGGGSGYEQYF.

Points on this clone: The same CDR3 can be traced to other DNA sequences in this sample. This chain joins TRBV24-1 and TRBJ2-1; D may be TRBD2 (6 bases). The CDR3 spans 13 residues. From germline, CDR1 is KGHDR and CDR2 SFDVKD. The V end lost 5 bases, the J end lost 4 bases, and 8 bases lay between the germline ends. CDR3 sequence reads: CATSGAGYNEQFF. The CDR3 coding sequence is TGTGCCACCAGTGGGGCGGGGTACAATGAGCAGTTCTTC.

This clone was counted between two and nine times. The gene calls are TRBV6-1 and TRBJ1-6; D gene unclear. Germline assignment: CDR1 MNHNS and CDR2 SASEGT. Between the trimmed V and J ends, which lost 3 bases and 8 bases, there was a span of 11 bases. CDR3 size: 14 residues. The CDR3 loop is CASSDGRSDSPLHF. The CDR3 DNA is TGTGCCAGCAGTGATGGCCGGAGTGATTCACCCCTCCACTTT.

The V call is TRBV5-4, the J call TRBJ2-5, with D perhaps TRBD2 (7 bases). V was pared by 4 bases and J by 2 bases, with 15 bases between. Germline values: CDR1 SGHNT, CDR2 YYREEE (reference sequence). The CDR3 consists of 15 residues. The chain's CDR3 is CASSPTGRGQETQYF. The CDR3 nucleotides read TGTGCCAGCAGCCCCACGGGGAGGGGGCAAGAGACCCAGTACTTC.

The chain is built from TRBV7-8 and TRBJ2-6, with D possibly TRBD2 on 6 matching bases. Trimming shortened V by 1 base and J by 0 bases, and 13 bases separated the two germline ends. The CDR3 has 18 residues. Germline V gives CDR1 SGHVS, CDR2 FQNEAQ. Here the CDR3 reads CASSLGGSGVSGANVLTF. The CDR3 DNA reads TGTGCCAGCAGCTTAGGGGGCTCGGGAGTCTCTGGGGCCAACGTCCTGACTTTC.

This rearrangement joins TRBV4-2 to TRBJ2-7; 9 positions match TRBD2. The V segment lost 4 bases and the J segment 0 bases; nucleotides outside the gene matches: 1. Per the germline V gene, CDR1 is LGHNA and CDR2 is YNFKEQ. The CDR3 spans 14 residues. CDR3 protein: CASSPSGNSYEQYF. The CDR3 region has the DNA TGTGCCAGCAGCCCTAGCGGGAACTCCTACGAGCAGTACTTC.

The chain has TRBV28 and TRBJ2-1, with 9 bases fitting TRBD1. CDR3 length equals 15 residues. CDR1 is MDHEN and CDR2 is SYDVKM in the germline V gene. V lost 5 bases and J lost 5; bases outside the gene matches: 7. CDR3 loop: CASSLPGQGDNEQFF. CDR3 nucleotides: TGTGCCAGCAGTCTCCCGGGACAGGGAGACAATGAGCAGTTCTTC.

The chain's CDR3 is CASSIGQGAHSGANVLTF. The CDR3 DNA follows: TGTGCCAGTAGTATTGGACAGGGGGCTCATTCTGGGGCCAACGTCCTGACTTTC. The V gene is TRBV19, the J gene TRBJ2-6, with 11 bases matching TRBD1. The CDR3 runs 18 residues. Trimming removed 3 bases from V and 1 base from J; junction bases left unmatched: 5. CDR1 and CDR2 from the germline V gene are LNHDA and SQIVND (reference sequence).

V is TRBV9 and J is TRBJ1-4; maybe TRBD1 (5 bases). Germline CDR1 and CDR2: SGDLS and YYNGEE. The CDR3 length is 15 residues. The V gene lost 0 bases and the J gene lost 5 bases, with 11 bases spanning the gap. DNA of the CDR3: TGTGCCAGCAGCGTAGCTCCAGGGTGGAATGAAAAACTGTTTTTT. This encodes CASSVAPGWNEKLFF.

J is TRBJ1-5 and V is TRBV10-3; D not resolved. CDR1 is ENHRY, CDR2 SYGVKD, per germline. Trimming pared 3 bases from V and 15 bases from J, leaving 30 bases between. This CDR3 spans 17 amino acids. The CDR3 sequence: CAISERAFLAGSGAGHF. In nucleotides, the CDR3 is TGTGCCATCAGTGAAAGGGCGTTCCTTGCCGGCTCCGGAGCGGGGCATTTT.

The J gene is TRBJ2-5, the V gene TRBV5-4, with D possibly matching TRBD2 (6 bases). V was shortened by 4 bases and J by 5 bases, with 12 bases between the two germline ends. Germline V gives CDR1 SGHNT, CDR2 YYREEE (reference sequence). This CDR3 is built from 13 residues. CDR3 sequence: CASSPEGRETQYF. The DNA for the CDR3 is TGTGCCAGCAGCCCGGAGGGGCGCGAGACCCAGTACTTC.

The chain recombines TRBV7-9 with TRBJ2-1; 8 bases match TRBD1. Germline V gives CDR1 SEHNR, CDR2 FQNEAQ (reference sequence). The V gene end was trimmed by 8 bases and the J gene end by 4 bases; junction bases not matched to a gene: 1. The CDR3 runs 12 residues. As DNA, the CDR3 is TGTGCCAGCCGGGACAGGTACAATGAGCAGTTCTTC. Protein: CASRDRYNEQFF.

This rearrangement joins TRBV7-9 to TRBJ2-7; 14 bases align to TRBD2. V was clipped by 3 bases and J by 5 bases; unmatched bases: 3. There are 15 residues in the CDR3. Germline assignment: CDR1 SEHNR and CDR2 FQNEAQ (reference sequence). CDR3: CASSLGLAGDHEQYF. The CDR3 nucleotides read TGTGCCAGCAGCTTGGGACTAGCGGGAGACCACGAGCAGTACTTC. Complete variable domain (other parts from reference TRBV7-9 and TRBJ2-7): DTGVSQNPRHKITKRGQNVTFRCDPISEHNRLYWYRQTLGQGPEFLTYFQNEAQLEKSRLLSDRFSAERPKGSFSTLEIQRTEQGDSAMYLCASSLGLAGDHEQYFGPGTRLTVT.

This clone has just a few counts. The CDR3 here is CASSSSRDRDSYEQYF. The CDR3 coding sequence is TGTGCCAGCAGTTCCTCCCGGGACAGGGACTCCTACGAGCAGTACTTC. The V call is TRBV6-2 or TRBV6-3, the J call TRBJ2-7; 9 bases align to TRBD1. V was clipped by 4 bases and J by 0 bases; unmatched bases: 7. The CDR3 sequence is 16 residues long. The germline CDR1 and CDR2 sequences are MNHEY and SVGEGT.

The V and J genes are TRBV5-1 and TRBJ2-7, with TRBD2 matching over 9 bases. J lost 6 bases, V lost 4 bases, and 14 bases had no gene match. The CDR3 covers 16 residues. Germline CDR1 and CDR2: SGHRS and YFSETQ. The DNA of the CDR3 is TGCGCCAGCAGCGCCACCCTCCCGGGACTAGCCTTCGAGCAGTACTTC. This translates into CASSATLPGLAFEQYF.

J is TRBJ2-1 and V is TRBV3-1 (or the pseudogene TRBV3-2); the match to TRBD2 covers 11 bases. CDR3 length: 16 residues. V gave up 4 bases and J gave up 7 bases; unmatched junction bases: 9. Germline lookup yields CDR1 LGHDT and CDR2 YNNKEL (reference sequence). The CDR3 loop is CASSPYSGRGSNEQFF. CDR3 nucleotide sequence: TGTGCCAGCAGCCCCTATAGCGGGAGGGGCTCTAATGAGCAGTTCTTC.

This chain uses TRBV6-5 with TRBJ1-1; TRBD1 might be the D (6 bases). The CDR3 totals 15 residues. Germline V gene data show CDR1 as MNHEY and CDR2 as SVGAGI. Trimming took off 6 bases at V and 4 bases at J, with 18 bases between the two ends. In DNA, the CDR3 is TGTGCCAGCAGCCGCCAAGGACAGTTCGCCACTGAAGCTTTCTTT. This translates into CASSRQGQFATEAFF.

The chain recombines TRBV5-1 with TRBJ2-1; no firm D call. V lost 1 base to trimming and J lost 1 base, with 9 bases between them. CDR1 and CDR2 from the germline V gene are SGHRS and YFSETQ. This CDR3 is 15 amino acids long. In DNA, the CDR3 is TGCGCCAGCAGCTTGATGGGCGTTTCCTACAATGAGCAGTTCTTC. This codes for CASSLMGVSYNEQFF.

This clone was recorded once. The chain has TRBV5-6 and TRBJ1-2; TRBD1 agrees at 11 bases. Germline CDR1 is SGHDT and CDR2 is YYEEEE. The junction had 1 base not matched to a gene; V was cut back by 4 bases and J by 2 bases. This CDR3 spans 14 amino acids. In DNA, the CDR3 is TGTGCCAGCAGCCGGGACAGGGGGAACTATGGCTACACCTTC. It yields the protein CASSRDRGNYGYTF.

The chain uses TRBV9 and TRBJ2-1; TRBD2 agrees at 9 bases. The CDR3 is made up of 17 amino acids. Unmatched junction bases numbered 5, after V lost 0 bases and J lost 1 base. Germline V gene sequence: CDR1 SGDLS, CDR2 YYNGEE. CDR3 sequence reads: CASSVGGGRGSYNEQFF. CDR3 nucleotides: TGTGCCAGCAGCGTAGGAGGCGGGAGGGGGTCCTACAATGAGCAGTTCTTC.

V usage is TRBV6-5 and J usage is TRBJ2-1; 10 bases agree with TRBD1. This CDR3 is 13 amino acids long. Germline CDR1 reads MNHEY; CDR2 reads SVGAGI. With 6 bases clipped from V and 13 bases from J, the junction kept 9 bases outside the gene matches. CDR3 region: CASRRQGAGDQFF. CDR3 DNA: TGTGCCAGCAGGAGACAGGGGGCGGGGGATCAGTTCTTC.

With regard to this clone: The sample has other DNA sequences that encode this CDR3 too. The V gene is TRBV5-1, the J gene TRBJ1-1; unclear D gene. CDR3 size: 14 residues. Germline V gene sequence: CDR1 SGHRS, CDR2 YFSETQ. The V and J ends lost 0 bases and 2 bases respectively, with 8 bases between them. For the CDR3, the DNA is TGCGCCAGCAGCTTGGGTGGGAGCAACACTGAAGCTTTCTTT. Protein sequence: CASSLGGSNTEAFF.

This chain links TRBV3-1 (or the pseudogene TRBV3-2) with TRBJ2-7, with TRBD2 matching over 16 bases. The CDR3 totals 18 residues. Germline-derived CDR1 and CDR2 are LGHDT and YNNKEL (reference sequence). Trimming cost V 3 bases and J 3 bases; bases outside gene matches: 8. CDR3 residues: CASSHRKGTSGRVYEQYF. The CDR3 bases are TGTGCCAGCAGCCATAGAAAAGGGACTAGCGGGAGGGTCTACGAGCAGTACTTC.

The chain's CDR3 is CSVGQASNQPQHF. The CDR3 DNA follows: TGCAGCGTTGGGCAGGCTAGCAATCAGCCCCAGCATTTT. This chain uses TRBV29-1 with TRBJ1-5, with unresolved D. CDR3 length: 13 amino acids. The V gene's germline CDR1 is SQVTM and CDR2 ANQGSEA. Between the trimmed V and J ends, which lost 4 bases and 0 bases, there was a span of 7 bases. The full variable domain, completed using reference TRBV29-1 and TRBJ1-5, is SAVISQKPSRDICQRGTSLTIQCQVDSQVTMMFWYRQQPGQSLTLIATANQGSEATYESGFVIDKFPISRPNLTFSTLTVSNMSPEDSSIYLCSVGQASNQPQHFGDGTRLSIL.

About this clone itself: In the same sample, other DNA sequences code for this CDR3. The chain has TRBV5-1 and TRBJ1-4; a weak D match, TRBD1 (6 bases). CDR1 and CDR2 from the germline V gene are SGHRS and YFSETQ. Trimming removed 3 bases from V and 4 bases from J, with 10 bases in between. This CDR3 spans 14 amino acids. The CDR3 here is CASSSQGGNEKLFF. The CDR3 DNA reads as TGCGCCAGCAGCTCACAGGGCGGTAATGAAAAACTGTTTTTT.